The 29 T cell receptor beta chains given below trace back to one sample, sequenced in a study of T cells after yellow fever vaccination. A single record per CDR3 protein comes from TCRdb applying MiXCR to the 5' RACE reads. The sample includes roughly 32,000 distinct CDR3 sequences, approximately 6.6% of them seen just once. The starting material was PBMCs, either bulk or a sorted T-cell subset (CD4+, CD8+, memory, or dextramer-sorted; not recorded which), obtained on the day of the first yellow fever vaccination. The receptor source for this set is a man between 18 and 35 years old who received the YFV17D yellow fever vaccine.

This clonotype was found many times. The chain uses TRBV5-1 and TRBJ2-2; D is perhaps TRBD1 (6 bases). V was pared by 1 base and J by 2 bases, with 24 bases between. This CDR3 is built from 20 residues. Germline V gives CDR1 SGHRS, CDR2 YFSETQ. The CDR3 DNA follows: TGCGCCAGCAGCTTGATGCCTTCGACGTTGGGGACACCAAACACCGGGGAGCTGTTTTTT. This encodes CASSLMPSTLGTPNTGELFF.

This clonotype was observed at least ten times. V gene TRBV20-1 combines with J gene TRBJ2-5; 14 bases are shared with TRBD2. The CDR3 length is 15 residues. The V and J ends lost 5 bases and 1 base, in that order; junction bases with no gene match: 3. Looked up from germline, CDR1 is DFQATT and CDR2 is SNEGSKA (reference sequence). The CDR3 DNA reads TGCAGTGCTGATGGGACTAGCGGGGGCCAAGAGACCCAGTACTTC. This gives the protein CSADGTSGGQETQYF.

This clonotype was observed many times. The gene calls are TRBV5-1 and TRBJ1-1, with D hard to call. Deletions cut 5 bases from V and 1 base from J, with 9 bases between. The CDR3 totals 13 residues. Germline CDR1 SGHRS, CDR2 YFSETQ. In nucleotides, the CDR3 is TGCGCCAGCAGGCCCCAGGAGAACACTGAAGCTTTCTTT. Its protein product is CASRPQENTEAFF.

This clonotype was seen ten or more times. The V gene is TRBV4-3, the J gene TRBJ1-4; D remains unclear. The CDR3 is made up of 13 amino acids. The germline gives CDR1 LGHNA, CDR2 YSLEER. The V and J ends lost 0 bases and 6 bases respectively, with 5 bases between them. CDR3 bases: TGCGCCAGCAGCCAAGATACCCATGAAAAACTGTTTTTT. Protein sequence: CASSQDTHEKLFF.

This clonotype appeared many times. The chain uses TRBV12-5 and TRBJ1-1; D gene ambiguous. The germline CDR1 and CDR2 sequences are LGHNT and FRNRAP. The germline V and J ends were trimmed by 5 bases and 3 bases, with 10 bases remaining between them. The CDR3 sequence is 13 residues long. The CDR3 DNA sequence: TGTGCTAGTGGTCCCCGGAGGTACACTGAAGCTTTCTTT. It is translated as CASGPRRYTEAFF.

The table lists this clonotype with many counts. The chain uses TRBV20-1 and TRBJ2-4; 7 bases line up with TRBD1. V gave up 1 base and J gave up 9 bases; unmatched junction bases: 6. Germline V gives CDR1 DFQATT, CDR2 SNEGSKA (reference sequence). This CDR3 has 13 residues. The CDR3 DNA reads as TGCAGTGCTAGAGTTGGGACAGAGGTCATTCAGTACTTC. Translation gives CSARVGTEVIQYF.

This clonotype has a count of ten or more. The chain recombines TRBV7-8 with TRBJ2-7; possibly TRBD2 for D (5 bases). Trimming left V 0 bases short and J 9 bases short, with 15 bases between. Per germline, CDR1 SGHVS and CDR2 FQNEAQ. The CDR3 has 14 residues. CDR3 region: CASSLADGVGRQYV. CDR3 DNA: TGTGCCAGCAGCTTAGCGGACGGGGTAGGGAGGCAGTACGTC.

This clonotype has at least ten counts. The genes are TRBV25-1 and TRBJ2-2; 7 nucleotides match TRBD1. The CDR3 has 12 residues. Per the germline V gene, CDR1 is MGHDK and CDR2 is SYGVNS. Losses at the gene ends were 5 bases for V and 7 bases for J; bases not matched to a gene: 1. The DNA for the CDR3 is TGTGCCAGCAGTTGGGACAGCGGGGAGCTGTTTTTT. This gives the protein CASSWDSGELFF.

This clonotype was counted ten times or more. The chain joins TRBV20-1 to TRBJ2-2; tentatively, D is TRBD1 or TRBD2 (7 bases each). Germline V gene sequence: CDR1 DFQATT, CDR2 SNEGSKA (reference sequence). Trimming stripped 6 bases from V and 2 bases from J, with 25 bases between. The CDR3 covers 18 residues. CDR3 protein: CSAPVAGGGLYNTGELFF. The CDR3 coding sequence is TGCAGTGCCCCCGTCGCAGGGGGGGGCCTGTATAACACCGGGGAGCTGTTTTTT.

The chain recombines TRBV28 with TRBJ2-7, with 10 bases matching TRBD2. Germline trimming cut 6 bases from V and 3 bases from J; bases unmatched to any gene: 8. The CDR3 has 15 residues. Germline-derived CDR1 and CDR2 are MDHEN and SYDVKM. The CDR3 loop reads CASRPQLAGNYEQYV. For the CDR3, the DNA is TGTGCCAGCAGACCGCAACTAGCGGGGAACTACGAGCAGTACGTC.

A few counts support this clonotype. The V and J genes are TRBV6-4 and TRBJ2-3, with D maybe TRBD2 (7 bases). Germline CDR1 MRHNA, CDR2 SNTAGT. V gave up 8 bases and J gave up 2 bases, with 14 bases separating them. CDR3 length equals 14 residues. CDR3 protein: CASGAGGHTDTQYF. Written as DNA, the CDR3 is TGTGCCAGCGGGGCCGGGGGGCACACAGATACGCAGTATTTT.

This clonotype was seen only a few times. This chain uses TRBV12-3 or TRBV12-4 with TRBJ1-1, with TRBD1 as a possible D gene (5 bases). Deletions cut 3 bases from V and 6 bases from J, with 26 bases between. The CDR3 contains 18 residues. In DNA, the CDR3 is TGTGCCAGCAGTTTTGGCCGGCAGGGATTCCGGCCTAATGCTGAAGCTTTCTTT. Its translation: CASSFGRQGFRPNAEAFF.

This clonotype was detected a few times. This chain connects TRBV5-6 to TRBJ1-2, with TRBD1 identical over 10 bases. In germline, CDR1 is SGHDT, CDR2 YYEEEE. The CDR3 consists of 15 residues. J gave up 4 bases and V 4 bases, and 7 bases lay outside the gene matches. CDR3 DNA: TGTGCCAGCAGCCCGACAGGGGGCGCCTCCTATGGCTACACCTTC. Its protein product is CASSPTGGASYGYTF.

This clonotype was seen repeatedly, ten times or more. The V and J genes are TRBV7-6 and TRBJ2-7; unclear D gene. V lost 5 bases and J 3 bases, leaving 17 bases between the germline ends. This CDR3 is built from 15 residues. Germline V gene lookup returns CDR1 SGHVS and CDR2 FNYEAQ. The DNA of the CDR3 is TGTGCCAGCAGCGAGACGCTAGGGAACGTCTACGAGCAGTACTTC. Its translation: CASSETLGNVYEQYF.

This clonotype was recorded many times. The V call is TRBV7-9, the J call TRBJ2-7; no reliable D call. CDR1 and CDR2 from the germline V gene are SEHNR and FQNEAQ (reference sequence). V was pared by 3 bases and J by 6 bases, with 12 bases between. This CDR3 is 13 amino acids long. CDR3 in DNA: TGTGCCAGCAGCTTCCTTGAGGACGGCGAGCAGTACTTC. This translates into CASSFLEDGEQYF. The full variable domain, with the rest looked up from reference TRBV7-9 and TRBJ2-7, is DTGVSQNPRHKITKRGQNVTFRCDPISEHNRLYWYRQTLGQGPEFLTYFQNEAQLEKSRLLSDRFSAERPKGSFSTLEIQRTEQGDSAMYLCASSFLEDGEQYFGPGTRLTVT.

The rearrangement links TRBV12-2 to TRBJ2-7. TRBV12-2 is given as a pseudogene. The CDR3 has 10 residues. The CDR3 reads CASPPYEQYV. The DNA for the CDR3 is TGTGCAAGTCCCCCCTACGAGCAGTACGTC.

This clonotype was counted ten times or more. This chain links TRBV29-1 with TRBJ2-3; a possible D gene is TRBD1 (5 bases). CDR3 length: 12 amino acids. The V end lost 6 bases, the J end lost 1 base, and 8 bases lay between the germline ends. Per the germline V gene, CDR1 is SQVTM and CDR2 is ANQGSEA. CDR3 residues: CSVVTGTDTQYF. Written as DNA, the CDR3 is TGCAGCGTCGTGACAGGCACAGATACGCAGTATTTT.

Regarding this clonotype: A clone one base away is much larger, so this may be a read error. The chain joins TRBV12-3 or TRBV12-4 to TRBJ2-1; no firm D call. This CDR3 contains 13 residues. V dropped 5 bases and J dropped 12 bases, with 17 bases sitting between them. DNA of the CDR3: TGTGCCAGCAGTCCCGGGCCAGGCGGTGGGCAGTTCTTC. Its protein product is CASSPGPGGGQFF.

This clonotype was recorded at least ten times. The rearrangement joins TRBV28 to TRBJ2-7; D is unclear. The CDR3 has 14 residues. Trimming stripped 6 bases from V and 2 bases from J, with 14 bases between. Germline CDR1 is MDHEN and CDR2 is SYDVKM. The CDR3 here is CASRPPDSPYEQYV. DNA of the CDR3: TGTGCCAGCAGACCCCCCGATAGTCCCTACGAGCAGTACGTC.

This clonotype was observed a handful of times. V usage is TRBV7-8 and J usage is TRBJ2-5; D is undetermined. The CDR3 spans 14 residues. Trimming pared 1 base from V and 4 bases from J, leaving 10 bases between. Germline CDR1 reads SGHVS; CDR2 reads FQNEAQ. This CDR3 is CASSLGRNRETQYF. The CDR3 nucleotides read TGTGCCAGCAGCTTAGGACGTAACCGAGAGACCCAGTACTTC.

This clonotype occurred once. This may be a read error, as it is one base from a much larger clone. The chain employs TRBV7-2 and TRBJ2-7; 9 bases map to TRBD2. Losses at the gene ends were 5 bases for V and 4 bases for J; bases not matched to a gene: 9. Germline loops: CDR1 SGHTA, CDR2 FQGNSA. This CDR3 spans 15 amino acids. The CDR3, as DNA: TGTGCCAGCAGCCTACGAATAGCGGGAGTATACGAGCAGTACTTC. Translating it yields CASSLRIAGVYEQYF.

This clonotype occurred a few times. The V call is TRBV7-2, the J call TRBJ2-5; D possibly corresponds to TRBD1 (5 bases). V was shortened by 3 bases and J by 6 bases, with 11 bases between the two germline ends. CDR3 length: 13 amino acids. Germline assignment: CDR1 SGHTA and CDR2 FQGNSA. The CDR3 reads CASSLSQGQTQYF. CDR3 DNA: TGTGCCAGCAGCTTGTCCCAGGGTCAGACCCAGTACTTC.

In its sample, this clonotype was seen many times. The chain combines TRBV12-5 with TRBJ2-7; 8 nucleotides match TRBD1. The J segment lost 7 bases and the V segment lost 4 bases, leaving 6 bases of the junction unmatched. Germline V lookup: CDR1 LGHNT, CDR2 FRNRAP. The CDR3 contains 13 residues. CDR3 protein: CASGSGGTGEQYF. The CDR3 region has the DNA TGTGCTAGTGGTTCTGGCGGGACAGGTGAGCAGTACTTC.

This clonotype appeared many times. This chain connects TRBV7-2 to TRBJ1-6; D possibly corresponds to TRBD1 (6 bases). Germline CDR1 reads SGHTA; CDR2 reads FQGNSA. This CDR3 is 13 amino acids long. Trimming pared 3 bases from V and 11 bases from J, leaving 11 bases between. CDR3 protein: CASSFRGKAPLHF. The CDR3 DNA follows: TGTGCCAGCAGCTTCAGGGGTAAGGCACCCCTCCACTTT.

This clonotype was found many times. V and J are TRBV6-1 and TRBJ1-1; D ambiguous. CDR3 length equals 13 residues. V was cut by 6 bases and J by 3 bases, with 11 bases left in between. Germline lookup yields CDR1 MNHNS and CDR2 SASEGT. The CDR3 loop reads CASRVRGDTEAFF. Written as DNA, the CDR3 is TGTGCCAGCAGGGTCAGAGGAGACACTGAAGCTTTCTTT.

Notes on this clonotype: A much larger clone lies a single base off, so this may be a read error. This sequence joins TRBV7-2 and TRBJ1-2, with a tentative D call TRBD1 (6 bases). The V end lost 4 bases, the J end lost 8 bases, and 20 bases lay between the germline ends. The germline gives CDR1 SGHTA, CDR2 FQGNSA. The CDR3 extends over 15 amino acids. DNA of the CDR3: TGTGCCAGCAGCTCCCTAACAGGGTACAGGTGGGGCTACACCTTC. It specifies CASSSLTGYRWGYTF. Full variable domain (missing parts from reference TRBV7-2 and TRBJ1-2): GAGVSQSPSNKVTEKGKDVELRCDPISGHTALYWYRQSLGQGLEFLIYFQGNSAPDKSGLPSDRFSAERTGGSVSTLTIQRTQQEDSAVYLCASSSLTGYRWGYTFGSGTRLTVV.

This clonotype has ten or more counts. The chain combines TRBV5-1 with TRBJ2-3, with 7 bases matching TRBD2. CDR1 and CDR2 from the germline V gene are SGHRS and YFSETQ. The CDR3 sequence is 16 residues long. V was pared by 0 bases and J by 2 bases, with 6 bases of the junction left unmatched. CDR3 in DNA: TGCGCCAGCAGCTTGGATCCAGCGGGGAACACAGATACGCAGTATTTT. The encoded protein is CASSLDPAGNTDTQYF.

This clonotype was seen ten or more times. V usage is TRBV7-6 and J usage is TRBJ2-5; no definite D call. Per the germline V gene, CDR1 is SGHVS and CDR2 is FNYEAQ. CDR3 size: 13 residues. The V end was cut by 3 bases, the J end by 4 bases, with 9 bases between. The CDR3 coding sequence is TGTGCCAGCAGCTTGGTAGGTCGAGAGACCCAGTACTTC. This encodes CASSLVGRETQYF. Together with reference TRBV7-6 and TRBJ2-5, the CDR3 gives the full variable domain: GAGVSQSPRYKVTKRGQDVALRCDPISGHVSLYWYRQALGQGPEFLTYFNYEAQQDKSGLPNDRFSAERPEGSISTLTIQRTEQRDSAMYRCASSLVGRETQYFGPGTRLLVL.

Of note for this clonotype: A read error may be the cause here, since a much bigger clone is one base away. Likely a read error: the CDR3 ends without its conserved phenylalanine or tryptophan. This chain connects TRBV20-1 to TRBJ2-5, with 10 bases lining up with TRBD1. The length of the CDR3 is 12 residues. CDR1 is DFQATT and CDR2 is SNEGSKA in the germline V gene (reference sequence). J was trimmed by 5 bases and V by 5 bases; bases with no gene match: 2. CDR3 sequence: CSADRGRETQYS. The CDR3 DNA reads as TGCAGTGCTGACAGGGGGCGGGAGACCCAGTACTCC.